This is a list of T cell receptor beta chains from one sample in a study of naive and memory T cell subsets. TCRdb passed the UMI-ligation and nested PCR reads through MiXCR, listing each CDR3 protein once. The repertoire holds 75,000 to 85,000 distinct CDR3 sequences, around 12% seen once, with about 0.93% in the top ten. The sequencing input was central memory CD4+ T cells from blood. The receptor source for this set is a human donor in good health. Both conserved end residues are trimmed from each CDR3. The order of the fields is V gene, CDR3 protein.

TRBV12-3/TRBV12-4,ASRKQGTGEQF
TRBV6-2/TRBV6-3,ASRSGIGGELF
TRBV5-1,ASSSDSGHLNTEAF
TRBV6-1,ASRVREDTEAF
TRBV5-1,ASSPQTGGNGNTIY
TRBV28,ASSSNNYGYT
TRBV4-2,ASSKRVGPENEQF
TRBV18,ASSPKGRVLGETQY
TRBV19,ASRGQNYGYT
TRBV28,ASGRQGPYEQY
TRBV10-3,AIRDSRGQETQY
TRBV12-3/TRBV12-4,ASSPSGLAENIQY
TRBV19,ASQPSSYNEQF
TRBV20-1,SASLGQLNTEAF
TRBV20-1,SALQGASYNEQF
TRBV7-9,ASSFWVGGAYEQY
TRBV20-1,SARSTTGELF
TRBV25-1,ASSGISSGARVNEQF
TRBV7-3,ASSSGLITDTQY
TRBV4-2,ASSQWGPSSYNEQF
TRBV6-6,ASSYAGSAGGYT
TRBV5-1,ASSPSRGLAGASTGELF
TRBV7-2,ASSLVVLANNEQF
TRBV7-2,ASSLNSGSSYNEQF
TRBV6-5,ASSTGGPGARQY
TRBV5-4,ASSSLAFQETQY
TRBV6-1,ASSESGRGNGYT
TRBV20-1,SASSSGIYNEQF
TRBV24-1,ATSDLGASGMLYNEQF
TRBV7-9,ASSSSLTRGSRSNQPQH
TRBV4-1,ASSQLVWDSGTDTQY
TRBV6-5,ASSYNRNQETQY
TRBV6-2/TRBV6-3,ASSYSVPSGVKETQY
TRBV7-2,ASSLQGADTEAF
TRBV7-2,ASSKNRNMNTEAF
TRBV11-1,ASSFMRNEQY
TRBV12-3/TRBV12-4,ASRGSGPGANVLT
TRBV7-9,ASSSNLRPGQRGTEAF
TRBV5-5,ASSLGWEGENEQF
TRBV30,AWKTSGTTDTQY
TRBV5-1,ASSFTSTNEKLF
TRBV6-1,ASSEAVAGGAF
TRBV7-2,ASRRGQGEETQY
TRBV5-1,ASSLGGGRGYNEQF
TRBV18,ASSMTGENSPLH
TRBV5-6,ASSLYREQY
TRBV29-1,SAAGTSDYEQY
TRBV12-3/TRBV12-4,ASSFTGGLMDEQF
TRBV6-5,ASSQYATGYT
TRBV7-8,ASSFPTSGRALRTDTQY
TRBV27,ASSSLVPRRQNTEAF
TRBV30,AWSSGTGDSPLH
TRBV5-1,ASSGTGQGEEKLF
TRBV6-6,ASSYPGKGEQY
TRBV9,ASSVGSGNQPQH
TRBV6-1,ASSEGGRPTLRNTEAF
TRBV29-1,SVEARETGETQY